These T cell receptor beta chains were read from a single sample in a study of cytomegalovirus exposure and HLA in healthy donors. The table came from immunoSEQ multiplex PCR; TCRdb's copy has only in-frame clones and leaves some out. This sample has fewer than 200,000 clones; roughly 80% occur once, and the top ten carry around 7.7%. What was sequenced was PBMCs. All receptors derive from a woman in her 30s in good health and CMV-seropositive. Both conserved end residues are part of each CDR3. A D gene is named only where the DNA matches it firmly. The size entry is marked missing in some rows and otherwise reads once, few, many or a size class.

size	J	D	V	length	DNA	CDR3
-	TRBJ2-3	TRBD1	TRBV4-1	15	TGCGCCAGCAGCCAAAGACAGGGTCCGGCAGATACGCAGTATTTT	CASSQRQGPADTQYF
few	TRBJ1-4	-	TRBV28	16	TGTGCCAGCGGCCTCATACGCCGGGGAACTAATGAAAAACTGTTTTTT	CASGLIRRGTNEKLFF
-	TRBJ1-6	TRBD1	TRBV18	16	TGTGCCAGCTCACCAATGACAGGGAATAGGGGGTCACCCCTCCACTTT	CASSPMTGNRGSPLHF
-	TRBJ2-7	TRBD1	TRBV7-8	15	TGTGCCAGCAGCTTAGAGACAGGGTTTAGCTACGAGCAGTACTTC	CASSLETGFSYEQYF
-	TRBJ1-1	TRBD1	TRBV5-1	16	TGCGCCAGCACCCCGGGACAGGGGGTAAGGAACACTGAAGCTTTCTTT	CASTPGQGVRNTEAFF
-	TRBJ1-2	-	TRBV7-2	15	TGTGCCAGCAGCCCCTCAGGCCCACTTACCTATGGCTACACCTTC	CASSPSGPLTYGYTF
-	TRBJ1-6	-	TRBV6-1	16	TGTGCCAGCAGTGTAAAAGGGGCCCCAATCGATTCACCCCTCCACTTT	CASSVKGAPIDSPLHF
-	TRBJ2-4	-	TRBV7-8	14	TGTGCCAGCAGCTCCCAGGGGGCCAAAAACATTCAGTACTTC	CASSSQGAKNIQYF
-	TRBJ2-5	-	TRBV9	16	TGTGCCAGCAGCCCCTCGGAAGAAGGCCTCGGGGAGACCCAGTACTTC	CASSPSEEGLGETQYF
-	TRBJ1-5	-	TRBV7-8	14	TGTGCCAGCAGCTCAGGGGATCTGGATCAGCCCCAGCATTTT	CASSSGDLDQPQHF